This T cell receptor beta chain originates from a study of blood T cell repertoires in COVID-19. Seattle's cohort entered during active infection and was followed longitudinally. In germline, CDR1 is SGHAT, CDR2 FQNNGV. This CDR3 is built from 18 residues. J was trimmed by 1 base and V by 1 base; bases with no gene match: 9. As handled by the study authors: Reference gene primers were amplified, and this amplification served to estimate nucleated cell counts. The method was immunoSEQ multiplex PCR; TCRdb's version includes in-frame clones alone and lacks a portion of them. V, J and clone size derive from that table, while D and trimming were established from the DNA sequence. The sample contains fewer than 200,000 clones, more than 80% of which appear only once.

The sequence was obtained from a woman aged 40 to 50 with COVID-19, enrolled during active disease. The sequencing input was peripheral blood. V is TRBV11-2 and J is TRBJ2-2; TRBD1 matches 7 bases. CDR3 loop: CASSLGEVWTGNTGELFF. For the CDR3, the DNA is TGTGCCAGCAGCTTAGGAGAGGTTTGGACAGGGAACACCGGGGAGCTGTTTTTT.